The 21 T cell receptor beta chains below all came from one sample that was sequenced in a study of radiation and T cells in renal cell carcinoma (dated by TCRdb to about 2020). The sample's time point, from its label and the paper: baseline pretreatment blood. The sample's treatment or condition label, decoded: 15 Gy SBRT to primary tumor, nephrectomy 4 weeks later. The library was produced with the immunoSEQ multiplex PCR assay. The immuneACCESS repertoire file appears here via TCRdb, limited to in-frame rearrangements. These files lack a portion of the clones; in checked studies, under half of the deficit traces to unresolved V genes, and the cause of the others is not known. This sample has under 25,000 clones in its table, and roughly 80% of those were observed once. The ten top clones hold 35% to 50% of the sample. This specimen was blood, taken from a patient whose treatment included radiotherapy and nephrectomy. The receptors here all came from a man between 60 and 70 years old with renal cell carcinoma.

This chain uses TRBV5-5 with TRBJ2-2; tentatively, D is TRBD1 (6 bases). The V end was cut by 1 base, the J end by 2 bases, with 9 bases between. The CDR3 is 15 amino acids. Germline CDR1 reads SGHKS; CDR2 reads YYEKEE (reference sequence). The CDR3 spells CASSLRTDNTGELFF. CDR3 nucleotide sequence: TGTGCCAGCAGCTTGCGGACAGACAACACCGGGGAGCTGTTTTTT.

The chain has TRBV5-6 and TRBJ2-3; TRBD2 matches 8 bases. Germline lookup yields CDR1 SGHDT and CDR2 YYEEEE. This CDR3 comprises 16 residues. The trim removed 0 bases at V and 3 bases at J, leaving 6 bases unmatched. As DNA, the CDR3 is TGTGCCAGCAGCTTGGTGAGCGGGAGTGGTACAGATACGCAGTATTTT. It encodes CASSLVSGSGTDTQYF.

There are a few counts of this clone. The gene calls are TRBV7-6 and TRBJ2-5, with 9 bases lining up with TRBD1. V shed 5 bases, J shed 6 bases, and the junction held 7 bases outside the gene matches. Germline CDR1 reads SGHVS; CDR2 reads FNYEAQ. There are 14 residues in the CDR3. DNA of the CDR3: TGTGCCAGCAGCGTGACCGGGACAGGGAAGACCCAGTACTTC. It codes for CASSVTGTGKTQYF.

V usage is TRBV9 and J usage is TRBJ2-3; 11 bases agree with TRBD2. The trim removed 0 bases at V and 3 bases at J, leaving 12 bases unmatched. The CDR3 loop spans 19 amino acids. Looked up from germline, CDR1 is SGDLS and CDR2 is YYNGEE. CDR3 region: CASSVGGNFRTSGTDTQYF. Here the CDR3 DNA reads TGTGCCAGCAGCGTAGGGGGAAATTTTAGGACTAGCGGGACAGATACGCAGTATTTT.

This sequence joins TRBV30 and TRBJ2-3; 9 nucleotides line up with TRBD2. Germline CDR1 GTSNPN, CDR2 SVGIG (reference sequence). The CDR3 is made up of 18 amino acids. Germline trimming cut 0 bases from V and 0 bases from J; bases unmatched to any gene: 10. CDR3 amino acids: CAWSVGAGGVYSTDTQYF. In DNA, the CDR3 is TGTGCCTGGAGTGTTGGGGCGGGAGGGGTTTATAGCACAGATACGCAGTATTTT.

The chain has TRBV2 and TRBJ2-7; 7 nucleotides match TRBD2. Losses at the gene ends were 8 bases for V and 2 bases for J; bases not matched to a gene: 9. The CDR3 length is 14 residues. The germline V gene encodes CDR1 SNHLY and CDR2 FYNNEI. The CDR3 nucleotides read TGTGCCAGCCGGTCGGGCGGGAGTCCCTACGAGCAGTACTTC. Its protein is CASRSGGSPYEQYF. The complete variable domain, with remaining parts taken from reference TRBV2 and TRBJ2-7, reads EPEVTQTPSHQVTQMGQEVILRCVPISNHLYFYWYRQILGQKVEFLVSFYNNEISEKSEIFDDQFSVERPDGSNFTLKIRSTKLEDSAMYFCASRSGGSPYEQYFGPGTRLTVT.

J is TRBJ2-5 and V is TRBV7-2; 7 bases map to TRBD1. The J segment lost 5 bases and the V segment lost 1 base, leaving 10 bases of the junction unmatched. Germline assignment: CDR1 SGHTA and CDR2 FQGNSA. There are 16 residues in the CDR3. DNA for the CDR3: TGTGCCAGCAGCTTAGGTCGAGGGGGCGCTCGGGAGACCCAGTACTTC. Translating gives CASSLGRGGARETQYF.

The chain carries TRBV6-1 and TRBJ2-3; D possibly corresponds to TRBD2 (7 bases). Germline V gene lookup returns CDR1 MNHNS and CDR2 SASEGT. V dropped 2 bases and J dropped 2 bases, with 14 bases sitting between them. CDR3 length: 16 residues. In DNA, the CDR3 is TGTGCCAGCAGTGAAAGGGGGAGGGTTCACACAGATACGCAGTATTTT. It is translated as CASSERGRVHTDTQYF.

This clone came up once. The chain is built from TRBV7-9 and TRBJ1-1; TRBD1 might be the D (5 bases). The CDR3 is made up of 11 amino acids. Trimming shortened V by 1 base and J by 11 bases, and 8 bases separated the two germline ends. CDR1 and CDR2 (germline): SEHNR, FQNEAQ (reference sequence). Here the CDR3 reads CASSLGQLAFF. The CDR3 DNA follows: TGTGCCAGCAGCTTAGGACAGCTGGCTTTCTTT.

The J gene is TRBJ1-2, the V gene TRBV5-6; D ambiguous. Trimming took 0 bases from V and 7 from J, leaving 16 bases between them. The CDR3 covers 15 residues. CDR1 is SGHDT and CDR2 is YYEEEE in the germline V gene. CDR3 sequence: CASSLEVSISTGYTF. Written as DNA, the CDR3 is TGTGCCAGCAGCTTGGAGGTCTCGATATCAACTGGCTACACCTTC.

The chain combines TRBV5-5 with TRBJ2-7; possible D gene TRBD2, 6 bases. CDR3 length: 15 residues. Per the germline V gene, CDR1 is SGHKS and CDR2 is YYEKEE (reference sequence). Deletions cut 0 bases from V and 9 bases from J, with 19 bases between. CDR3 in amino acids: CASSLGGLASTTQYF. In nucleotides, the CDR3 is TGTGCCAGCAGCTTGGGGGGACTGGCTTCTACGACGCAGTACTTC. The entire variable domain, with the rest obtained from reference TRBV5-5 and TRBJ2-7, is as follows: DAGVTQSPTHLIKTRGQQVTLRCSPISGHKSVSWYQQVLGQGPQFIFQYYEKEERGRGNFPDRFSARQFPNYSSELNVNALLLGDSALYLCASSLGGLASTTQYFGPGTRLTVT.

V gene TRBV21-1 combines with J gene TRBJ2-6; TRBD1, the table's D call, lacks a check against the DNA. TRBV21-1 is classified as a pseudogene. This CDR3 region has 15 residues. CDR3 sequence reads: CASTFTGSGANVLTF. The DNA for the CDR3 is TGTGCCAGCACCTTCACAGGGAGCGGGGCCAACGTCCTGACTTTC.

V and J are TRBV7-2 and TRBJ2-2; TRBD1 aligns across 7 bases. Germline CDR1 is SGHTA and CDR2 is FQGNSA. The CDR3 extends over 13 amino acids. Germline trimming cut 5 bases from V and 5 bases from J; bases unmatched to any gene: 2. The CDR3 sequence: CASSQQGTGELFF. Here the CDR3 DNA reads TGTGCCAGCAGCCAACAGGGGACCGGGGAGCTGTTTTTT.

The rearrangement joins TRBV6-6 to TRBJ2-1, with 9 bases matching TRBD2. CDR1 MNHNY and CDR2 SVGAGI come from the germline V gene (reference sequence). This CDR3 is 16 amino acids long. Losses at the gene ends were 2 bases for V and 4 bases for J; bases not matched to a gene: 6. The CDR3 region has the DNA TGTGCCAGCAGTTACAAGGCTAGCGGGGATTACAATGAGCAGTTCTTC. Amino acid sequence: CASSYKASGDYNEQFF.

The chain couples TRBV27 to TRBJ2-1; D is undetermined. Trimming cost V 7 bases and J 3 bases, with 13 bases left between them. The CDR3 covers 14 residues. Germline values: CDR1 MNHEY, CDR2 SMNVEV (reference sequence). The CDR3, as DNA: TGTGCCAGCATCCCCGGTAGGAACTACAATGAGCAGTTCTTC. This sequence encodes CASIPGRNYNEQFF.

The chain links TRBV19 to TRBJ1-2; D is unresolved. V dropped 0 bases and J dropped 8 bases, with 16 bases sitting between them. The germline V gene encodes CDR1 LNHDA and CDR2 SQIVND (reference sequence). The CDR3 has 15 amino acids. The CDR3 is CASSIEGGEVFGYTF. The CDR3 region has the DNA TGTGCCAGTAGTATAGAAGGAGGAGAGGTTTTCGGCTACACCTTC.

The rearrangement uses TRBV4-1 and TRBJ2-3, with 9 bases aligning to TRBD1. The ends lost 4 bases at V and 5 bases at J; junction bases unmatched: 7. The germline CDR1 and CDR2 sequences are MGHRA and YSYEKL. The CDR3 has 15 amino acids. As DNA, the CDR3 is TGCGCCAGCAGCCCGAACAGGGGGCAGGGAGATACGCAGTATTTT. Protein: CASSPNRGQGDTQYF.

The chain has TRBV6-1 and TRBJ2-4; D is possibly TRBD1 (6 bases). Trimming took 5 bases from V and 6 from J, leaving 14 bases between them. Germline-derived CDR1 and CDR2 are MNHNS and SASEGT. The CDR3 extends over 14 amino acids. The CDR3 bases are TGTGCCAGCAGTTCCGTCGGGGACATAAACATTCAGTACTTC. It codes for CASSSVGDINIQYF.

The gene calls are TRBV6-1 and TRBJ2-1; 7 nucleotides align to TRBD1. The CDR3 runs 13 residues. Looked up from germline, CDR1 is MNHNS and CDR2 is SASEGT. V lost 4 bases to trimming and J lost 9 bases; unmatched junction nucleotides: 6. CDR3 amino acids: CASSVLRGSEQFF. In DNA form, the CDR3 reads TGTGCCAGCAGTGTGCTCAGGGGGAGTGAGCAGTTCTTC.

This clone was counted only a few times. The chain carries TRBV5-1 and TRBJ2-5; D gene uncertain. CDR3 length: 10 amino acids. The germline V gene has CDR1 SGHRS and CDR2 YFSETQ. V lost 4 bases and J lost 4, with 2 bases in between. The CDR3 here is CASSGETQYF. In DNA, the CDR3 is TGCGCCAGCAGCGGAGAGACCCAGTACTTC. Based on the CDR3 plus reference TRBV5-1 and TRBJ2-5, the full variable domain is KAGVTQTPRYLIKTRGQQVTLSCSPISGHRSVSWYQQTPGQGLQFLFEYFSETQRNKGNFPGRFSGRQFSNSRSEMNVSTLELGDSALYLCASSGETQYFGPGTRLLVL.

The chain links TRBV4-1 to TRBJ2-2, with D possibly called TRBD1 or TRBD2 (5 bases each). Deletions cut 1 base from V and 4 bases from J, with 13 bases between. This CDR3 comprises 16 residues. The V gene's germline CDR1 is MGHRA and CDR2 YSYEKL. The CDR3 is CASSQVTGTSTGELFF. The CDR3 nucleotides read TGCGCCAGCAGCCAAGTGACCGGGACCTCCACCGGGGAGCTGTTTTTT.